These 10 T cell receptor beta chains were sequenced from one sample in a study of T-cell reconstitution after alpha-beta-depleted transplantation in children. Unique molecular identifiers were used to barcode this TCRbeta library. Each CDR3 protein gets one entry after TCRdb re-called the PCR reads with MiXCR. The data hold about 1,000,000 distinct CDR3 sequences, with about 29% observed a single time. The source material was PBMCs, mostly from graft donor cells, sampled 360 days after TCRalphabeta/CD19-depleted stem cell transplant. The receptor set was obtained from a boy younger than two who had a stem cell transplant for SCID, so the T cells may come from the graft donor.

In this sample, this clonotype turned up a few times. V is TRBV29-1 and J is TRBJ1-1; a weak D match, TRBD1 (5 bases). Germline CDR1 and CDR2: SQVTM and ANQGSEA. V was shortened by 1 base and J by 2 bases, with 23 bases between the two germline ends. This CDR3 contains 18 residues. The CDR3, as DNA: TGCAGCGTTGAAGGGCACAAGGACGGCCGGGACGGTAACACTGAAGCTTTCTTT. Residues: CSVEGHKDGRDGNTEAFF.

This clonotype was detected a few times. In nucleotides, the CDR3 is TGCAGCGTCTTGACTGTGGACAGCTATGGCTACACCTTC. This sequence encodes CSVLTVDSYGYTF. This sequence joins TRBV29-1 and TRBJ1-2; D possibly corresponds to TRBD1 (6 bases). Germline assignment: CDR1 SQVTM and CDR2 ANQGSEA. V lost 6 bases and J lost 4, with 15 bases in between. CDR3 length equals 13 residues.

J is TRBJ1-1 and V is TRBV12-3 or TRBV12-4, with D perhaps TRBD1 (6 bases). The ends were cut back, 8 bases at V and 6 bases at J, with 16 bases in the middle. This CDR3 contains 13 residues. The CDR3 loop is CASVRGAESEAFF. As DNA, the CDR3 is TGTGCCAGCGTTCGGGGGGCAGAGTCTGAAGCTTTCTTT.

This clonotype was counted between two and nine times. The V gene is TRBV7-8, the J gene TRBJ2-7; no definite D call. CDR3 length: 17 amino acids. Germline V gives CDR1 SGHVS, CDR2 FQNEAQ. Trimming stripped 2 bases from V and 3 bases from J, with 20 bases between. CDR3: CASSLKRFGPAGYEQYF. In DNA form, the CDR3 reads TGTGCCAGCAGCTTAAAACGCTTCGGGCCAGCCGGCTACGAGCAGTACTTC.

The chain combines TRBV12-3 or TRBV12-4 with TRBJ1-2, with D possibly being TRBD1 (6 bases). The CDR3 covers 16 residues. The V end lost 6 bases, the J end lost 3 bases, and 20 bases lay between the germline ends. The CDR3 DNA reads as TGTGCCAGCAGCCGGGACACTATCCGAGGGGACTATGGCTACACCTTC. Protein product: CASSRDTIRGDYGYTF.

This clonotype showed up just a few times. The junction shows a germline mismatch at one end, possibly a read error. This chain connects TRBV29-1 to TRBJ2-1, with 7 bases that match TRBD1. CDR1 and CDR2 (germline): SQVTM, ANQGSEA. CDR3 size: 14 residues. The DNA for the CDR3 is TGCAGCGTTGAAGATTATCTCCCCCGGGACAGTTCGGTCTTC. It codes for CSVEDYLPRDSSVF.

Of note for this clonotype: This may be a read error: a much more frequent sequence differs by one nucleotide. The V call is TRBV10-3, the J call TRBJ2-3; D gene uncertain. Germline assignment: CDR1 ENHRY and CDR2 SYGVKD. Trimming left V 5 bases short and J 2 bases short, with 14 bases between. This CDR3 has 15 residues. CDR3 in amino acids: CAISFSGLSTDTQYF. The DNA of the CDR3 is TGTGCCATCAGTTTCTCTGGCCTATCCACAGATACGCAGTATTTT.

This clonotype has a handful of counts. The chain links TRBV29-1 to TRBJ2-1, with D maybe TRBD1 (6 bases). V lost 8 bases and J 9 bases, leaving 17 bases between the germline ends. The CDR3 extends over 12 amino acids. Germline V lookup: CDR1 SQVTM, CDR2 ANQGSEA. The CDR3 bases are TGCAGCACCGGGACACCTTTCCGTGAGCAGTTCTTC. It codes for CSTGTPFREQFF.

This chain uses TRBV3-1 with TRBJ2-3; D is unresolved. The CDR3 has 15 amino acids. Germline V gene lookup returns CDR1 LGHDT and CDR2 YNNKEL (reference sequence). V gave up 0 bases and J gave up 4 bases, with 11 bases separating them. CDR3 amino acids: CASSQETSQSDTQYF. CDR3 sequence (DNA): TGTGCCAGCAGCCAAGAAACCTCACAGTCAGATACGCAGTATTTT.

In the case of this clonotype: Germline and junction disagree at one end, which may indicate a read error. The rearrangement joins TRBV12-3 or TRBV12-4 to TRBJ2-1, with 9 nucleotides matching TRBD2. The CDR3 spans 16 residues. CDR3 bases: TGTGCCAGCAGTATAGCGGGGGCTCGCTCCTACAATGAGCAGTTCTTC. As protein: CASSIAGARSYNEQFF.